This T cell receptor (beta chain) was recorded in a study of somatic mutations in cytotoxic T cells in rheumatoid arthritis. Overall study: The authors flow-sorted some V beta antibody-stained T-cell populations at nearly 100% purity, including V beta1+ cells that they sequenced for TCRB.

This clone came up a few times. The method was immunoSEQ multiplex PCR; TCRdb's version includes in-frame clones alone and lacks a portion of them. Of about 7,100 clones listed, about 80% are singletons. Purity of the CD4+ and CD8+ cells, isolated by positive magnetic bead selection, was checked by flow cytometry. V lost 1 base and J 6 bases, leaving 11 bases between the germline ends. The V gene's germline CDR1 is SGHDT and CDR2 YYEEEE. This CDR3 comprises 13 residues. The chain uses TRBV5-6 and TRBJ2-7; D is unclear. The sample comprised CD8+ T cells sorted from blood. The TCR originated in an adult with rheumatoid arthritis. CDR3 nucleotide sequence: TGTGCCAGCAGCTTGACTCTAGATAGCGAGCAGTACTTC. It codes for CASSLTLDSEQYF.